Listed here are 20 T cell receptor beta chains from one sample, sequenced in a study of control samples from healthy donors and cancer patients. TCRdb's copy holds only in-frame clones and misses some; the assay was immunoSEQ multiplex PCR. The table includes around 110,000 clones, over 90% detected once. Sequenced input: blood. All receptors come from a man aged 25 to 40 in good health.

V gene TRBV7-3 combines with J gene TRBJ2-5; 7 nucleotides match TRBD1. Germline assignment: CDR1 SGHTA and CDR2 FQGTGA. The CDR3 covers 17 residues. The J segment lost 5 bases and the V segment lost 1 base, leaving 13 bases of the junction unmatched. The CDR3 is CASSLKEAGTDLETQYF. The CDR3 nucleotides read TGTGCCAGCAGCTTAAAGGAGGCCGGGACAGACCTTGAGACCCAGTACTTC.

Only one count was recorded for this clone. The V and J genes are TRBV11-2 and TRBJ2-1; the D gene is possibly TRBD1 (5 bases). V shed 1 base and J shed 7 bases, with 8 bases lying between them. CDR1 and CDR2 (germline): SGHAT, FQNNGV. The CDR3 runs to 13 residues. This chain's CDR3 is CASSLAGWNEQFF. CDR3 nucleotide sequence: TGTGCCAGCAGCTTAGCAGGGTGGAATGAGCAGTTCTTC. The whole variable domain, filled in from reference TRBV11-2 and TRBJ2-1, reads EAGVAQSPRYKIIEKRQSVAFWCNPISGHATLYWYQQILGQGPKLLIQFQNNGVVDDSQLPKDRFSAERLKGVDSTLKIQPAKLEDSAVYLCASSLAGWNEQFFGPGTRLTVL.

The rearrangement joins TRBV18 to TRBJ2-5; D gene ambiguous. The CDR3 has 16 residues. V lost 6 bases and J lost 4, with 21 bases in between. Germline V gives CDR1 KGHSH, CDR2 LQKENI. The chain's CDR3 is CASSQLPGPWGETQYF. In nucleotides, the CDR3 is TGTGCCAGCTCGCAGCTTCCCGGGCCCTGGGGAGAGACCCAGTACTTC.

The DNA of the CDR3 is TGTGCCACCAGTGATTCCCCAGGACAGGGTTCTCGTGGCTACACCTTC. Its translation: CATSDSPGQGSRGYTF. V and J are TRBV24-1 and TRBJ1-2, with 8 positions matching TRBD1. CDR3 length: 16 amino acids. The V segment lost 2 bases and the J segment 7 bases; nucleotides outside the gene matches: 11. The germline gives CDR1 KGHDR, CDR2 SFDVKD.

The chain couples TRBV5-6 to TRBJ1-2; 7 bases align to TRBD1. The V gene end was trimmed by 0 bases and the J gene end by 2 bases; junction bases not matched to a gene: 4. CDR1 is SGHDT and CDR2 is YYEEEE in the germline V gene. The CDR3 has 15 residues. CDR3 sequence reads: CASSLGPTGNYGYTF. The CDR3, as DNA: TGTGCCAGCAGCTTGGGGCCGACAGGGAACTATGGCTACACCTTC.

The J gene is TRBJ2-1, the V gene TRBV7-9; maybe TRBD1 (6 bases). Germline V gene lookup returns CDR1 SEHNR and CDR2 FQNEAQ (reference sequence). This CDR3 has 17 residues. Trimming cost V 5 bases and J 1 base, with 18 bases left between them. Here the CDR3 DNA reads TGTGCCAGCAGCGCAAGACAGGCCGCGTGGTCCTACAATGAGCAGTTCTTC. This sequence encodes CASSARQAAWSYNEQFF.

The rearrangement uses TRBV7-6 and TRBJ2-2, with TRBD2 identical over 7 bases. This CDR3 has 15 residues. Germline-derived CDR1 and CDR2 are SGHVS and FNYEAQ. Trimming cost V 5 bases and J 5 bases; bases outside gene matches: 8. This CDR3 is CASSESGMGTGELFF. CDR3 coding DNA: TGTGCCAGCAGCGAAAGCGGGATGGGTACCGGGGAGCTGTTTTTT.

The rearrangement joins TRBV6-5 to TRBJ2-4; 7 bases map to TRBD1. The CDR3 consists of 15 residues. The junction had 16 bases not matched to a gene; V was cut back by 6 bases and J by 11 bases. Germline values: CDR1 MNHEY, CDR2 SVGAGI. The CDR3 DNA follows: TGTGCCAGCAGACCATCGACAGGGTACGCGGATGTTCAGTACTTC. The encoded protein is CASRPSTGYADVQYF.

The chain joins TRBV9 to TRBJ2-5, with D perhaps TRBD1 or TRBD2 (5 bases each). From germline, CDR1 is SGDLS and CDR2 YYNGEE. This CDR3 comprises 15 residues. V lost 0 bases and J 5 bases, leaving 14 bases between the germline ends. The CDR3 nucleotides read TGTGCCAGCAGCGTAGGGGGGAGAGGGACGGAGACCCAGTACTTC. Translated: CASSVGGRGTETQYF.

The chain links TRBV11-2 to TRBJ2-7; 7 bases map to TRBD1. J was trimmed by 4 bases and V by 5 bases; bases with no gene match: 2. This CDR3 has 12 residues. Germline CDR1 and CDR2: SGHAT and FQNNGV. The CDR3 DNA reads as TGTGCCAGCAGCCACAGGGGTTACGAGCAGTACTTC. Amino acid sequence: CASSHRGYEQYF.

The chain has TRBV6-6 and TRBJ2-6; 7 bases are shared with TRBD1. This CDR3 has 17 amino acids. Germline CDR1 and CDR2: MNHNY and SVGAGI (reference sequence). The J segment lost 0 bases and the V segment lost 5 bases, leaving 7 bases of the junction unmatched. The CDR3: CASSPRDSSSGANVLTF. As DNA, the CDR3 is TGTGCCAGCAGTCCAAGGGACAGCTCCTCTGGGGCCAACGTCCTGACTTTC.

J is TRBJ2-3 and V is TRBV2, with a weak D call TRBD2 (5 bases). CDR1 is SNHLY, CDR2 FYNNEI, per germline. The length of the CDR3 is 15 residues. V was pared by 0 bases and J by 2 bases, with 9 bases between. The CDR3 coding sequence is TGTGCCAGCAGTGAAGCGCGGGTAAACACAGATACGCAGTATTTT. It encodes CASSEARVNTDTQYF.

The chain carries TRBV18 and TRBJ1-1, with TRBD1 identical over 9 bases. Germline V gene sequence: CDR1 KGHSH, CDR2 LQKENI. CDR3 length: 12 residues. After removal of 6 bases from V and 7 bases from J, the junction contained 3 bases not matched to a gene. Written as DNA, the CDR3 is TGTGCCAGCTCGGCGGGACAGGGTGAAGCTTTCTTT. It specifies CASSAGQGEAFF.

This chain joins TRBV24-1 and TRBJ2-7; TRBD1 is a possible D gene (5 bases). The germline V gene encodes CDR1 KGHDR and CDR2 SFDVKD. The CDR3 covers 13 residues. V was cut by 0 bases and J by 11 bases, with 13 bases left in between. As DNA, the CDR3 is TGTGCCACCAGTGATTTGTTGGACAATGAAAAGTACTTC. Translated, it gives CATSDLLDNEKYF.

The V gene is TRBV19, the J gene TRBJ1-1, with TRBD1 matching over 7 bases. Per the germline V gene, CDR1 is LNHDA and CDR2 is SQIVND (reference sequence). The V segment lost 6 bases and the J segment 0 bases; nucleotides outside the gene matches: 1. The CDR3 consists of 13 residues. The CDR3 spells CASRTGMNTEAFF. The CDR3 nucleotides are TGTGCCAGTAGGACAGGGATGAACACTGAAGCTTTCTTT.

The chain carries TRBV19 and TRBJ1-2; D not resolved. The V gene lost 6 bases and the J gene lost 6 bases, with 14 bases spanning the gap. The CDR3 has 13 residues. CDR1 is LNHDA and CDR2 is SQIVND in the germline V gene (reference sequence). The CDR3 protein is CASRLPNAHGYTF. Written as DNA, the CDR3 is TGTGCCAGTAGGCTCCCGAACGCGCATGGCTACACCTTC.

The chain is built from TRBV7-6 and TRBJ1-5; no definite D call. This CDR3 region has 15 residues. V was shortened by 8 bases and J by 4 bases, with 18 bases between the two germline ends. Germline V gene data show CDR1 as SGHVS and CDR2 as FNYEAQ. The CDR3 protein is CASSAMAGFNQPQHF. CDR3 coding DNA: TGTGCCAGCTCTGCAATGGCGGGCTTTAATCAGCCCCAGCATTTT.

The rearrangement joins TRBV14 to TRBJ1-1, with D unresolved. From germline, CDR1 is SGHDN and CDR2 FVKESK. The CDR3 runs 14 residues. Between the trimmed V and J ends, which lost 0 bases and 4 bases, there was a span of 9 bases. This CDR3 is CASSQDLRGTEAFF. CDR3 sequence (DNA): TGTGCCAGCAGCCAAGATCTCCGGGGCACTGAAGCTTTCTTT.

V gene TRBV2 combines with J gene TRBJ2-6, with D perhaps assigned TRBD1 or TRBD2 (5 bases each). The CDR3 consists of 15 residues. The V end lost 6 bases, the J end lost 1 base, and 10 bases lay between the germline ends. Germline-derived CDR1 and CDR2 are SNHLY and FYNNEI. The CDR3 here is CASRRDGSGANVLTF. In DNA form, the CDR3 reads TGTGCCAGCAGGAGGGACGGTTCTGGGGCCAACGTCCTGACTTTC.

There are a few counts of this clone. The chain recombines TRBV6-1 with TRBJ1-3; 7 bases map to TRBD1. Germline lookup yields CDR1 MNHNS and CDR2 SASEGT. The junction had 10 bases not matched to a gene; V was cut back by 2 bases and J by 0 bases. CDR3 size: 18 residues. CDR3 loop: CASSERPGTASSGNTIYF. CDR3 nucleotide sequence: TGTGCCAGCAGTGAAAGGCCGGGGACAGCTTCCTCTGGAAACACCATATATTTT.